Following are 20 T cell receptor beta chains from one sample sequenced in a study of early T cells in non-severe SARS-CoV-2 infection. TCRdb called the 5' RACE reads again in MiXCR, with one record for every CDR3 protein. The table has just over 65,000 distinct CDR3 sequences, around 14% seen once. The material sequenced was whole blood. Receptors originate from an adult who was a healthcare worker with PCR-confirmed SARS-CoV-2 infection or an uninfected control (not recorded which).

This clonotype was recorded at least ten times. This chain connects TRBV19 to TRBJ2-3; the match to TRBD2 covers 10 bases. The junction had 7 bases not matched to a gene; V was cut back by 4 bases and J by 6 bases. This CDR3 is 15 amino acids long. CDR1 and CDR2 from the germline V gene are LNHDA and SQIVND (reference sequence). Here the CDR3 reads CASSTLAGVGDTQYF. In DNA form, the CDR3 reads TGTGCCAGTAGTACGCTAGCGGGGGTCGGTGATACGCAGTATTTT.

The chain recombines TRBV6-1 with TRBJ2-3; the match to TRBD1 covers 9 bases. The V gene end was trimmed by 1 base and the J gene end by 4 bases; junction bases not matched to a gene: 0. The germline V gene encodes CDR1 MNHNS and CDR2 SASEGT. The CDR3 has 14 amino acids. CDR3 nucleotide sequence: TGTGCCAGCAGTGAAGGACAGGGGGCAGATACGCAGTATTTT. It translates to CASSEGQGADTQYF.

A remark on this clonotype: With a much larger clone just one base away, this may be a read error. The chain has TRBV28 and TRBJ1-4; the D gene is possibly TRBD1 (5 bases). CDR1 is MDHEN, CDR2 SYDVKM, per germline. The length of the CDR3 is 15 residues. The CDR3 is CASSPFGAANEKLLF. Written as DNA, the CDR3 is TGTGCCAGCAGTCCCTTCGGGGCGGCAAATGAAAAACTGTTATTT.

In its sample, this clonotype was seen many times. The V gene is TRBV7-6, the J gene TRBJ1-6, with D perhaps TRBD1 (5 bases). In germline, CDR1 is SGHVS, CDR2 FNYEAQ. CDR3 length: 14 amino acids. V lost 4 bases, J lost 6 bases, and 10 bases lay in between. CDR3 protein: CASSSGLPNSPLHF. CDR3 in DNA: TGTGCCAGCAGCTCGGGACTCCCTAATTCACCCCTCCACTTT.

This sequence joins TRBV27 and TRBJ2-3, with 8 bases aligning to TRBD2. Trimming took 3 bases from V and 2 from J; bases not matched to a gene: 7. The germline V gene has CDR1 MNHEY and CDR2 SMNVEV (reference sequence). This CDR3 has 16 amino acids. The CDR3 protein is CASSFQTSANTDTQYF. The CDR3 DNA sequence: TGTGCCAGCAGTTTCCAGACTAGCGCGAACACAGATACGCAGTATTTT.

The genes are TRBV25-1 and TRBJ2-7; D is unresolved. The V gene lost 4 bases and the J gene lost 4 bases, with 11 bases spanning the gap. Germline values: CDR1 MGHDK, CDR2 SYGVNS. The CDR3 extends over 13 amino acids. Here the CDR3 reads CASSAPGPYEQYF. CDR3 nucleotides: TGTGCCAGCAGTGCCCCCGGCCCTTACGAGCAGTACTTC.

The CDR3 coding sequence is TGCAGCGTTACTGGGGTGGTAGGGGCCTATGGCTACACCTTC. Its translation: CSVTGVVGAYGYTF. The V and J genes are TRBV29-1 and TRBJ1-2; D possibly corresponds to TRBD1 (5 bases). The germline V gene has CDR1 SQVTM and CDR2 ANQGSEA. Trimming removed 5 bases from V and 4 bases from J, with 17 bases in between. There are 14 residues in the CDR3.

DNA of the CDR3: TGTGCCAGCAGTTATCTCGGGGAGGAGAGCTCCTACGAGCAGTACTTC. It translates to CASSYLGEESSYEQYF. The chain recombines TRBV6-6 with TRBJ2-7, with a possible D match to TRBD2 (6 bases). V lost 3 bases and J lost 0, with 15 bases in between. The germline V gene has CDR1 MNHNY and CDR2 SVGAGI (reference sequence). The CDR3 consists of 16 residues.

The sample holds many counts of this clonotype. The gene calls are TRBV6-1 and TRBJ2-7; D call uncertain. CDR1 and CDR2 (germline): MNHNS, SASEGT. This CDR3 spans 13 amino acids. V was trimmed by 4 bases and J by 4 bases, leaving 11 bases between them. The CDR3 bases are TGTGCCAGCAGTGTAGAACTGTCATACGAGCAGTACTTC. Protein: CASSVELSYEQYF.

This clonotype has a count of ten or more. This chain uses TRBV28 with TRBJ2-3; perhaps D is TRBD1 or TRBD2 (8 bases each). CDR3 length equals 12 residues. CDR1 is MDHEN and CDR2 is SYDVKM in the germline V gene. Trimming pared 2 bases from V and 14 bases from J, leaving 14 bases between. This CDR3 reads CASSLPGGTGYF. The CDR3 DNA is TGTGCCAGCAGTTTACCGGGGGGGACAGGGTATTTT.

This clonotype was counted ten times or more. V is TRBV4-2 and J is TRBJ2-4, with 9 bases that match TRBD2. In germline, CDR1 is LGHNA, CDR2 YNFKEQ. This CDR3 region has 16 residues. V was clipped by 0 bases and J by 7 bases; unmatched bases: 7. Here the CDR3 DNA reads TGTGCCAGCAGCCAAGAAAGCGGGAGGCCGGGGAACATTCAGTACTTC. Residues: CASSQESGRPGNIQYF.

This clonotype has ten or more counts. The chain uses TRBV3-1 and TRBJ1-6; no reliable D call. This CDR3 comprises 16 residues. V shed 6 bases and J shed 0 bases, with 12 bases lying between them. The germline gives CDR1 LGHDT, CDR2 YNNKEL (reference sequence). CDR3 in amino acids: CASRPGSSSYNSPLHF. The CDR3 DNA is TGTGCCAGCAGGCCGGGGTCGAGCTCCTATAATTCACCCCTCCACTTT.

The V and J genes are TRBV27 and TRBJ2-4; a possible D gene is TRBD1 (6 bases). Deletions cut 6 bases from V and 3 bases from J, with 12 bases between. Germline CDR1 reads MNHEY; CDR2 reads SMNVEV (reference sequence). The CDR3 consists of 14 residues. The CDR3 coding sequence is TGTGCCAGCAGGGGGGCAGGGGTCAAAAACATTCAGTACTTC. It translates to CASRGAGVKNIQYF.

The V and J genes are TRBV7-8 and TRBJ2-3, with D perhaps TRBD2 (5 bases). CDR1 SGHVS and CDR2 FQNEAQ come from the germline V gene. The CDR3 has 15 amino acids. Trimming removed 5 bases from V and 7 bases from J, with 19 bases in between. CDR3: CASSRTRTVGYTQYF. DNA of the CDR3: TGTGCCAGCAGCCGGACTCGGACCGTCGGATATACGCAGTATTTT. Variable domain in full (rest from reference TRBV7-8 and TRBJ2-3): GAGVSQSPRYKVAKRGQDVALRCDPISGHVSLFWYQQALGQGPEFLTYFQNEAQLDKSGLPSDRFFAERPEGSVSTLKIQRTQQEDSAVYLCASSRTRTVGYTQYFGPGTRLTVL.

The chain uses TRBV20-1 and TRBJ2-5, with TRBD2 identical over 8 bases. The CDR3 loop spans 15 amino acids. After removal of 1 base from V and 1 base from J, the junction contained 5 bases not matched to a gene. CDR1 DFQATT and CDR2 SNEGSKA come from the germline V gene (reference sequence). The CDR3 loop reads CSARGVAGLQETQYF. The CDR3 bases are TGCAGTGCTAGAGGGGTAGCGGGGCTCCAAGAGACCCAGTACTTC.

A few counts support this clonotype. The V gene is TRBV11-2, the J gene TRBJ1-2, with D hard to call. Germline V CDR1 and CDR2: SGHAT, FQNNGV. With 0 bases removed from V and 3 bases from J, the gap between germline ends came to 11 bases. This CDR3 is 15 amino acids long. CDR3 residues: CASSLEGVRHYGYTF. DNA of the CDR3: TGTGCCAGCAGCTTAGAAGGTGTCAGGCACTATGGCTACACCTTC.

The chain carries TRBV24-1 and TRBJ2-2; the match to TRBD2 covers 12 bases. CDR3 size: 16 residues. The germline CDR1 and CDR2 sequences are KGHDR and SFDVKD. Trimming took 4 bases from V and 7 from J; bases not matched to a gene: 6. CDR3 nucleotides: TGTGCCACCAGTGACCTCGGACTAGCGGGACTCGGGGAGCTGTTTTTT. The encoded protein is CATSDLGLAGLGELFF.

The chain joins TRBV7-9 to TRBJ1-2; possible D gene TRBD1, 5 bases. V shed 5 bases and J shed 8 bases, with 15 bases lying between them. This CDR3 has 13 residues. Looked up from germline, CDR1 is SEHNR and CDR2 is FQNEAQ (reference sequence). In DNA, the CDR3 is TGTGCCAGCAGCCCGGAGGAGGGGAGGGGCTACACCTTC. This translates into CASSPEEGRGYTF.

The chain joins TRBV5-1 to TRBJ2-3; TRBD2 matches 13 bases. J lost 4 bases, V lost 4 bases, and 6 bases had no gene match. CDR3 size: 16 residues. Germline values: CDR1 SGHRS, CDR2 YFSETQ. The CDR3 bases are TGCGCCAGCAGCGCCAGGACTAGCGGGAGTGCAGATACGCAGTATTTT. It yields the protein CASSARTSGSADTQYF. Supplemented by reference TRBV5-1 and TRBJ2-3, the full variable domain reads KAGVTQTPRYLIKTRGQQVTLSCSPISGHRSVSWYQQTPGQGLQFLFEYFSETQRNKGNFPGRFSGRQFSNSRSEMNVSTLELGDSALYLCASSARTSGSADTQYFGPGTRLTVL.

The chain carries TRBV10-3 and TRBJ2-7; D remains unclear. Trimming took off 10 bases at V and 0 bases at J, with 7 bases between the two ends. This CDR3 is 11 amino acids long. Germline CDR1 and CDR2: ENHRY and SYGVKD. CDR3 in amino acids: CATLSSYEQYF. The CDR3 DNA follows: TGTGCCACCCTCTCCTCCTACGAGCAGTACTTC.